What follows is one T cell receptor (beta chain) and its context. These data originate in a study of T cell changes during pregnancy in multiple sclerosis. The protocol was immunoSEQ multiplex PCR, while the TCRdb copy is restricted to in-frame clones and leaves out a portion. The data contain tens of thousands of clones, more than 85% of them singletons. The CDR3 consists of 19 residues. Germline CDR1 SGHTA, CDR2 FQGNSA. The junction had 14 bases not matched to a gene; V was cut back by 1 base and J by 2 bases. The input for sequencing was CD4+ T cells from peripheral blood mononuclear cells, taken in the third trimester of pregnancy. The chain joins TRBV7-2 to TRBJ1-3, with TRBD1 matching 7 bases. The origin of this receptor is a female donor with multiple sclerosis, enrolled in a pregnancy study. The CDR3 loop reads CASSLVSRGIHGPGNTIYF. The CDR3 DNA is TGTGCCAGCAGCTTAGTTAGCAGGGGGATTCACGGTCCTGGAAACACCATATATTTT.